These 23 T cell receptor beta chains came from one sample sequenced in a study of shared clonotypes between healthy human individuals. The assay was immunoSEQ multiplex PCR, and TCRdb's table has in-frame clones only and misses some. This sample has about 660,000 clones, with around two thirds found just once. The sample was memory CD4+ T cells sorted from blood. Subset: CD45RA-negative fraction. These TCRs come from a woman aged 25 to 39 in good health.

The chain links TRBV28 to TRBJ1-5; unclear D gene. Trimming left V 2 bases short and J 3 bases short, with 8 bases between. The CDR3 has 14 amino acids. The V gene's germline CDR1 is MDHEN and CDR2 SYDVKM. CDR3 sequence: CASSLPSLNQPQHF. The CDR3 nucleotides are TGTGCCAGCAGTTTACCCAGCCTCAATCAGCCCCAGCATTTT. The full variable domain, in which reference TRBV28 and TRBJ1-5 provide the parts outside the CDR3, is DVKVTQSSRYLVKRTGEKVFLECVQDMDHENMFWYRQDPGLGLRLIYFSYDVKMKEKGDIPEGYSVSREKKERFSLILESASTNQTSMYLCASSLPSLNQPQHFGDGTRLSIL.

Worth noting for this clone: The final CDR3 position lacks the conserved phenylalanine or tryptophan, pointing to a likely read error. This sequence joins TRBV19 and TRBJ1-2; perhaps TRBD1 as D (5 bases). Trimming pared 0 bases from V and 4 bases from J, leaving 12 bases between. CDR1 is LNHDA and CDR2 is SQIVND in the germline V gene (reference sequence). This CDR3 spans 15 amino acids. DNA of the CDR3: TGTGCCAGTAGTATAGATTCCCAGGGAGTCTATGGCTACACCCTC. This encodes CASSIDSQGVYGYTL.

This chain joins TRBV28 and TRBJ2-5; no firm D call. The CDR3 has 12 amino acids. The germline V gene has CDR1 MDHEN and CDR2 SYDVKM. V was trimmed by 5 bases and J by 1 base, leaving 5 bases between them. CDR3 amino acids: CASSSGQETQYF. CDR3 DNA sequence: TGTGCCAGCAGTAGTGGCCAAGAGACCCAGTACTTC.

This clone was detected once. V is TRBV15 and J is TRBJ2-2; 10 bases map to TRBD2. The germline V gene has CDR1 LNHNV and CDR2 YYDKDF (reference sequence). The CDR3 runs to 17 residues. J was trimmed by 5 bases and V by 3 bases; bases with no gene match: 9. CDR3 amino acids: CATSRPEAGGPTGELFF. The CDR3 DNA sequence: TGTGCCACCAGCAGGCCCGAAGCGGGAGGGCCAACCGGGGAGCTGTTTTTT.

The rearrangement links TRBV18 to TRBJ1-4; TRBD1 aligns across 7 bases. Trimming removed 2 bases from V and 8 bases from J; junction bases left unmatched: 5. CDR1 and CDR2 (germline): KGHSH, LQKENI. CDR3 length equals 14 residues. The CDR3 region has the DNA TGTGCCAGCTCACCAGACAGGGTTAGCGAAAAACTGTTTTTT. This encodes CASSPDRVSEKLFF.

This clone was observed at least ten times. The chain has TRBV6-1 and TRBJ2-7, with 8 bases lining up with TRBD2. Per the germline V gene, CDR1 is MNHNS and CDR2 is SASEGT. The CDR3 consists of 17 residues. V lost 0 bases to trimming and J lost 1 base; unmatched junction nucleotides: 8. The CDR3: CASSEARLARTSYEQYF. DNA of the CDR3: TGTGCCAGCAGTGAAGCCCGACTAGCGAGAACATCCTACGAGCAGTACTTC.

This rearrangement joins TRBV6-6 to TRBJ2-5, with D perhaps matching TRBD2 (5 bases). This CDR3 is 12 amino acids long. The germline V gene has CDR1 MNHNY and CDR2 SVGAGI (reference sequence). The V end was cut by 5 bases, the J end by 5 bases, with 9 bases between. In DNA form, the CDR3 reads TGTGCCAGCAGTAGGCTAGCCGAGACCCAGTACTTC. Translating gives CASSRLAETQYF.

The gene calls are TRBV14 and TRBJ2-7; D ambiguous. Germline assignment: CDR1 SGHDN and CDR2 FVKESK. The CDR3 is made up of 14 amino acids. Trimming stripped 1 base from V and 3 bases from J, with 10 bases between. The CDR3 DNA sequence: TGTGCCAGCAGCCAAGGTTTACCCAGCTACGAGCAGTACTTC. Its translation is CASSQGLPSYEQYF.

The chain is built from TRBV13 and TRBJ2-7; the match to TRBD2 covers 7 bases. The germline CDR1 and CDR2 sequences are PRHDT and FYEKMQ (reference sequence). V lost 5 bases and J lost 4; bases outside the gene matches: 14. CDR3 size: 16 residues. This CDR3 is CASSPPISSGAYEQYF. In DNA form, the CDR3 reads TGTGCCAGCAGCCCCCCTATTTCTAGCGGAGCTTACGAGCAGTACTTC.

The chain links TRBV2 to TRBJ2-6; D might be TRBD2 (7 bases). CDR3 size: 15 residues. The germline CDR1 and CDR2 sequences are SNHLY and FYNNEI. Trimming cost V 5 bases and J 3 bases, with 11 bases left between them. As DNA, the CDR3 is TGTGCCAGCAGTCCGGGGGGCGTTGGGGCCAACGTCCTGACTTTC. Protein product: CASSPGGVGANVLTF.

Points on this clone: Additional DNA sequences in this sample encode the identical CDR3. Here the CDR3 reads CASSLRLAGVNEQFF. The CDR3 DNA reads as TGTGCCAGCAGCTTAAGACTAGCGGGAGTGAATGAGCAGTTCTTC. The chain uses TRBV7-3 and TRBJ2-1; 12 bases fit TRBD2. The germline CDR1 and CDR2 sequences are SGHTA and FQGTGA. V lost 1 base and J lost 7; bases outside the gene matches: 2. The CDR3 runs 15 residues.

The chain carries TRBV27 and TRBJ1-5; D gene uncertain. Germline-derived CDR1 and CDR2 are MNHEY and SMNVEV (reference sequence). The V and J ends lost 6 bases and 6 bases respectively, with 12 bases between them. The CDR3 runs 13 residues. The DNA of the CDR3 is TGTGCCAGCAGGCGAGGGTTGGGTCAGCCCCAGCATTTT. Residues: CASRRGLGQPQHF.

V is TRBV2 and J is TRBJ1-2, with unresolved D. The CDR3 runs 12 residues. Deletions cut 2 bases from V and 4 bases from J, with 5 bases between. Per germline, CDR1 SNHLY and CDR2 FYNNEI. The CDR3 DNA reads TGTGCCAGCAGTGAAATCAGCTATGGCTACACCTTC. Translating it yields CASSEISYGYTF.

This clone was found a few times. This chain links TRBV7-9 with TRBJ2-3; D unresolved. This CDR3 comprises 14 residues. The germline gives CDR1 SEHNR, CDR2 FQNEAQ (reference sequence). V lost 5 bases and J 0 bases, leaving 9 bases between the germline ends. The CDR3 nucleotides read TGTGCCAGCAGCCGACGGATAAGCACAGATACGCAGTATTTT. Translated, it gives CASSRRISTDTQYF.

The V gene is TRBV18, the J gene TRBJ2-5; D unclear. The V end was cut by 6 bases, the J end by 4 bases, with 12 bases between. Per germline, CDR1 KGHSH and CDR2 LQKENI. The CDR3 runs 13 residues. The CDR3 region is CASSGASIETQYF. In nucleotides, the CDR3 is TGTGCCAGCTCGGGCGCATCAATAGAGACCCAGTACTTC.

V usage is TRBV7-3 and J usage is TRBJ1-2, with no clear D. V lost 0 bases to trimming and J lost 7 bases, with 15 bases between them. Germline CDR1 and CDR2: SGHTA and FQGTGA. The CDR3 sequence is 15 residues long. This CDR3 reads CASSLTSASPAGYTF. The CDR3 DNA reads TGTGCCAGCAGCTTAACATCGGCCTCACCCGCTGGCTACACCTTC.

This clone was seen many times. This rearrangement joins TRBV29-1 to TRBJ1-1; D is possibly TRBD1 (5 bases). V was pared by 5 bases and J by 4 bases, with 14 bases between. Germline assignment: CDR1 SQVTM and CDR2 ANQGSEA. The CDR3 has 13 amino acids. Written as DNA, the CDR3 is TGCAGCGTTACGGGACGGCTGGGCACTGAAGCTTTCTTT. Translating it yields CSVTGRLGTEAFF.

The V call is TRBV21-1, the J call TRBJ1-1; the table's D call TRBD1 went unverified against the DNA. TRBV21-1 is a listed pseudogene. The CDR3 has 12 amino acids. CDR3 coding DNA: TGTGCCAGCAGCAAAGTGGGACAGGAAGCTTTCTTT. The encoded protein is CASSKVGQEAFF.

The rearrangement uses TRBV5-4 and TRBJ2-1, with TRBD2 matching 9 bases. Germline-derived CDR1 and CDR2 are SGHNT and YYREEE (reference sequence). The CDR3 totals 16 residues. The junction had 9 bases not matched to a gene; V was cut back by 5 bases and J by 3 bases. CDR3 nucleotides: TGTGCCAGCAGTCCTCTGCTAGCGGGACACTACAATGAGCAGTTCTTC. Translated: CASSPLLAGHYNEQFF.

The V gene is TRBV28, the J gene TRBJ2-3; no reliable D call. Germline lookup yields CDR1 MDHEN and CDR2 SYDVKM. Trimming took off 5 bases at V and 2 bases at J, with 8 bases between the two ends. The CDR3 has 13 amino acids. CDR3 amino acids: CASSPRNTDTQYF. The CDR3 nucleotides read TGTGCCAGCAGTCCACGGAACACAGATACGCAGTATTTT.

This chain connects TRBV2 to TRBJ2-2, with 7 bases lining up with TRBD2. This CDR3 has 16 residues. V gave up 5 bases and J gave up 0 bases; unmatched junction bases: 6. Germline lookup yields CDR1 SNHLY and CDR2 FYNNEI. CDR3 DNA sequence: TGTGCCAGCAGTCGAAACAGCGGGGCGAACACCGGGGAGCTGTTTTTT. This gives the protein CASSRNSGANTGELFF.

The genes are TRBV19 and TRBJ2-1; the D gene is possibly TRBD2 (5 bases). With 3 bases removed from V and 9 bases from J, the gap between germline ends came to 9 bases. This CDR3 comprises 12 residues. Germline V gene sequence: CDR1 LNHDA, CDR2 SQIVND (reference sequence). The CDR3 region is CASSMLGSEQFF. The DNA of the CDR3 is TGTGCCAGTAGTATGTTGGGGAGTGAGCAGTTCTTC.

CDR3 nucleotides: TGTGCCATCAGCTTCCGGGAGCAACCAGATACGCAGTATTTT. It is translated as CAISFREQPDTQYF. V is TRBV10-3 and J is TRBJ2-3, with D possibly TRBD2 on 6 matching bases. The CDR3 loop spans 14 amino acids. Trimming shortened V by 6 bases and J by 4 bases, and 14 bases separated the two germline ends. Germline V gene data show CDR1 as ENHRY and CDR2 as SYGVKD.